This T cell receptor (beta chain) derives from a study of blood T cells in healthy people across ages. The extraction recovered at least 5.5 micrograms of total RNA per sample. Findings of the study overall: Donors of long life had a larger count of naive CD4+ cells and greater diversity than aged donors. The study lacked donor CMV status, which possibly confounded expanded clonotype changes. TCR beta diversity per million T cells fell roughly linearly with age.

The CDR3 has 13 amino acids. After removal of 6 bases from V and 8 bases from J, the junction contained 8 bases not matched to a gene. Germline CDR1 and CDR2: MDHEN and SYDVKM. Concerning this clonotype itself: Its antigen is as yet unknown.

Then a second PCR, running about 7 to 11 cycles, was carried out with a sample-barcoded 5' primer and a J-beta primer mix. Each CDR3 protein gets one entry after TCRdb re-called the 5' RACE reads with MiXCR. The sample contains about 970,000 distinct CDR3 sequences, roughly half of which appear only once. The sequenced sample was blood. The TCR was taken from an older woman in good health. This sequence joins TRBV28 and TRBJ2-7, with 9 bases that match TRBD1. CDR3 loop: CASSLGQGLKQYF. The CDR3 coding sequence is TGTGCCAGCAGCCTGGGACAGGGTTTAAAGCAGTACTTC.